These T cell receptor beta chains were read from a single sample in a study of cytomegalovirus exposure and HLA in healthy donors. Repertoires were generated with immunoSEQ multiplex PCR, while TCRdb's copy carries only in-frame clones and drops some. The sample lists under 140,000 clones, over 60% seen once, with 2.5% to 3% in the top ten. The sample comprised PBMCs. All receptors derive from a woman in her sixties in good health and CMV-seropositive. CDR3s include the opening cysteine and the closing phenylalanine or tryptophan. The order of the fields is clone size, J gene, D gene, V gene, CDR3 protein, CDR3 DNA. The D gene is left open where the match is weak. The size field is filled for only some rows; it gives once, few, many or a size class.

>NA|TRBJ1-1|NA|TRBV30
CAWSRGTNTEAFF
TGTGCCTGGAGTCGGGGGACGAACACTGAAGCTTTCTTT
>NA|TRBJ2-1|TRBD2|TRBV7-9
CASSLGGGRAETYNEQFF
TGTGCCAGCAGCTTAGGCGGCGGGAGGGCCGAGACCTACAATGAGCAGTTCTTC
>NA|TRBJ2-2|TRBD2|TRBV9
CASSPRLAANTGELFF
TGTGCCAGCAGCCCTCGACTAGCGGCGAACACCGGGGAGCTGTTTTTT
>NA|TRBJ2-7|NA|TRBV19
CASSKSSTGSYEQYF
TGTGCCAGTAGTAAGAGCTCGACTGGTTCCTACGAGCAGTACTTC
>few|TRBJ2-7|TRBD2|TRBV6-1
CASSYTSGDEQYF
TGTGCCAGCAGTTATACTAGCGGTGACGAGCAGTACTTC
>NA|TRBJ2-3|TRBD2|TRBV27
CASSLKTSGIDTQYF
TGTGCCAGCAGTTTAAAAACTAGCGGAATCGATACGCAGTATTTT
>NA|TRBJ2-7|TRBD1|TRBV6-1
CASSESGTGGVYEQYF
TGTGCCAGCAGTGAATCAGGGACAGGGGGCGTATACGAGCAGTACTTC
>once|TRBJ2-3|TRBD1|TRBV27
CASSFLGTGVTDTQYF
TGTGCCAGCAGTTTTCTCGGGACAGGGGTCACAGATACGCAGTATTTT
>NA|TRBJ1-5|NA|TRBV19
CASSISGTQPQHF
TGTGCCAGTAGTATCTCGGGTACTCAGCCCCAGCATTTT
>once|TRBJ2-3|NA|TRBV28
CASNLRDTQYF
TGTGCCAGCAATCTCCGGGATACGCAGTATTTT
>NA|TRBJ2-7|NA|TRBV18
CASSPPASLGEQYF
TGTGCCAGCTCACCACCAGCTAGTCTTGGCGAGCAGTACTTC
>NA|TRBJ2-7|TRBD2|TRBV11-1
CASSWGGRTYEQYF
TGTGCCAGCAGCTGGGGGGGTCGGACCTACGAGCAGTACTTC
>NA|TRBJ1-1|NA|TRBV10-3
CAISALPGGTEAFF
TGTGCCATCAGTGCGCTTCCGGGAGGCACTGAAGCTTTCTTT
>NA|TRBJ1-1|NA|TRBV27
CASSTPGTSSAFF
TGTGCCAGCAGTACTCCCGGGACATCATCAGCTTTCTTT
>NA|TRBJ2-3|TRBD2|TRBV5-4
CASSFGLAGGDTQYF
TGTGCCAGCAGCTTTGGACTAGCGGGAGGAGATACGCAGTATTTT
>NA|TRBJ2-1|TRBD2|TRBV28
CASYAGGFYNEQFF
TGTGCCAGCTATGCGGGAGGATTCTACAATGAGCAGTTCTTC
>NA|TRBJ1-5|NA|TRBV28
CASSLFTGSQPQHF
TGTGCCAGCAGTTTATTTACAGGGAGTCAGCCCCAGCATTTT
>NA|TRBJ2-5|NA|TRBV19
CASTMNGEVGETQYF
TGTGCCAGTACCATGAACGGGGAGGTAGGAGAGACCCAGTACTTC
>NA|TRBJ2-1|NA|TRBV4-2
CASHGSENNEQFF
TGTGCCAGCCATGGGAGCGAGAACAATGAGCAGTTCTTC
>NA|TRBJ2-5|NA|TRBV18
CASSPINTPQETQYF
TGTGCCAGCTCACCTATAAACACCCCACAAGAGACCCAGTACTTC
>NA|TRBJ1-2|NA|TRBV5-1
CASSSPDRANYGYTF
TGCGCCAGCAGCTCCCCGGACAGAGCTAACTATGGCTACACCTTC
>NA|TRBJ2-5|NA|TRBV6-1
CASSEYTQYF
TGTGCCAGCAGTGAATATACCCAGTACTTC
>NA|TRBJ2-3|TRBD2|TRBV7-2
CASSLGTSGWTGTDTQYF
TGTGCCAGCAGCTTAGGGACTAGCGGGTGGACTGGCACAGATACGCAGTATTTT
>NA|TRBJ2-1|TRBD2|TRBV5-1
CASSLVPSGDEQFF
TGCGCCAGCAGCTTGGTTCCTAGCGGGGATGAGCAGTTCTTC
>once|TRBJ1-6|NA|TRBV5-1
CASSLGQDGNSPLHF
TGCGCCAGCAGCTTGGGACAGGACGGTAATTCACCCCTCCACTTT
>NA|TRBJ2-5|TRBD2|TRBV2
CASSERTSGSIETQYF
TGTGCCAGCAGTGAAAGGACTAGCGGGAGTATAGAGACCCAGTACTTC
>few|TRBJ1-6|NA|TRBV6-5
CASSYIGGNSPLHF
TGTGCCAGCAGTTACATAGGCGGAAATTCACCCCTCCACTTT
>once|TRBJ2-1|NA|TRBV11-2
CASREPIRSEQFF
TGTGCCAGCAGGGAACCCATTCGGAGTGAGCAGTTCTTC
>NA|TRBJ2-7|NA|TRBV19
CASSILGYPNYEQYF
TGTGCCAGTAGTATACTGGGCTATCCCAACTACGAGCAGTACTTC
>few|TRBJ2-5|NA|TRBV27
CASSSGHRVGGTQYF
TGTGCCAGCAGTTCGGGACACCGGGTAGGGGGGACCCAGTACTTC
>NA|TRBJ2-7|TRBD2|TRBV29-1
CSVAGLNYEQYF
TGCAGCGTTGCGGGACTAAACTACGAGCAGTACTTC
>NA|TRBJ1-1|TRBD1|TRBV9
CASSVETGEGTEAFF
TGTGCCAGCAGCGTTGAAACAGGGGAAGGTACTGAAGCTTTCTTT
>NA|TRBJ2-5|NA|TRBV7-9
CASSLGVKETQYF
TGTGCCAGCAGCTTAGGAGTAAAAGAGACCCAGTACTTC
>NA|TRBJ2-7|NA|TRBV6-5
CASRDTLIYEQYF
TGTGCCAGCAGGGACACCCTGATCTACGAGCAGTACTTC
>NA|TRBJ2-1|NA|TRBV7-9
CSSSLGRGGGNEQFF
TGTTCCAGCAGCTTAGGGCGGGGAGGAGGAAATGAGCAGTTCTTC
>few|TRBJ2-7|NA|TRBV7-9
CASSLAISEQYF
TGTGCCAGCAGCTTAGCTATATCCGAGCAGTACTTC
>NA|TRBJ2-7|NA|TRBV4-2
CASSQDRVGSLVEQYF
TGTGCCAGCAGCCAAGATCGGGTCGGGAGTCTAGTCGAGCAGTACTTC
>NA|TRBJ2-7|TRBD1|TRBV19
CASSTTGGSYEQYF
TGTGCCAGTAGTACCACAGGGGGTTCCTACGAGCAGTACTTC
>NA|TRBJ1-1|TRBD1|TRBV2
CASNRKTGTGLGWAEAFF
TGTGCCAGCAATCGAAAAACCGGGACAGGCCTTGGTTGGGCTGAAGCTTTCTTT
>NA|TRBJ2-1|TRBD2|TRBV7-6
CASGYKPVGGRSYNEQFF
TGTGCCAGCGGATACAAACCGGTAGGCGGGAGATCCTACAATGAGCAGTTCTTC
>NA|TRBJ1-5|NA|TRBV6-1
CASTPADNSNQPQHF
TGTGCCAGCACTCCGGCGGATAATAGCAATCAGCCCCAGCATTTT
>few|TRBJ2-7|TRBD2|TRBV29-1
CSVLKLSGRVYEQYF
TGCAGCGTTCTGAAACTTAGCGGGAGGGTCTACGAGCAGTACTTC
>NA|TRBJ2-7|TRBD2|TRBV5-1
CASSLRSGLGTSGRHEQYF
TGCGCCAGCAGCTTGAGATCGGGGTTAGGGACTAGCGGGAGACACGAGCAGTACTTC
>NA|TRBJ2-1|NA|TRBV6-6
CASSYSYRDEQFF
TGTGCCAGCAGTTACTCGTACCGGGATGAGCAGTTCTTC
>NA|TRBJ1-2|NA|TRBV5-1
CASSRGGSYGYTF
TGCGCCAGCAGCCGCGGAGGGAGCTATGGCTACACCTTC
>NA|TRBJ2-3|TRBD2|TRBV7-3
CASSLDGRDTDTQYF
TGTGCCAGCAGCTTAGACGGGAGGGACACAGATACGCAGTATTTT
>NA|TRBJ1-4|NA|TRBV6-1
CASSGIWQGISTNEKLFF
TGTGCCAGCAGTGGTATTTGGCAGGGGATCTCAACTAATGAAAAACTGTTTTTT
>NA|TRBJ2-3|NA|TRBV9
CASSVDWARHTQYF
TGTGCCAGCAGCGTAGATTGGGCTCGACATACGCAGTATTTT
>once|TRBJ2-3|TRBD2|TRBV2
CASRSSGTTDTQYF
TGTGCCAGCAGATCTAGCGGGACCACAGATACGCAGTATTTT
>many|TRBJ2-7|TRBD1|TRBV5-1
CASSLEGQGNEQYF
TGCGCCAGCAGCTTGGAGGGACAGGGGAACGAGCAGTACTTC
>NA|TRBJ2-1|TRBD2|TRBV11-3
CASSLGGGGYNEQFF
TGTGCCAGCAGCTTAGGGGGCGGGGGTTACAATGAGCAGTTCTTC
>NA|TRBJ1-5|NA|TRBV27
CASADLYSNQPQHF
TGTGCCAGCGCGGATCTTTATAGCAATCAGCCCCAGCATTTT
>NA|TRBJ2-1|TRBD2|TRBV9
CASTSGTSGGNEQFF
TGTGCCAGCACATCCGGGACTAGCGGAGGGAATGAGCAGTTCTTC
>NA|TRBJ2-7|NA|TRBV7-9
CASSLVATPTYEQYF
TGTGCCAGCAGCTTAGTAGCGACACCGACCTACGAGCAGTACTTC
>NA|TRBJ1-1|NA|TRBV7-9
CSSSTSGHWAFF
TGTTCCAGCAGCACTTCAGGGCATTGGGCTTTCTTT
>NA|TRBJ2-1|NA|TRBV7-3
CASSPQALTSNEQFF
TGTGCCAGCAGCCCCCAAGCCCTCACTAGTAATGAGCAGTTCTTC
>once|TRBJ2-7|TRBD1|TRBV9
CASSVSAGTGLYEQYF
TGTGCCAGCAGCGTCTCAGCCGGGACAGGCCTTTACGAGCAGTACTTC
>NA|TRBJ2-5|TRBD2|TRBV19
CASSAIAGVETQYF
TGTGCCAGTAGTGCGATAGCGGGAGTTGAGACCCAGTACTTC
>medium-sized|TRBJ2-3|NA|TRBV28
CASTPGALTDTQYF
TGTGCCAGCACCCCGGGAGCCCTCACAGATACGCAGTATTTT